Shown below are 2 T cell receptor beta chains from a single sample sequenced in a study of blood T cell dynamics during melanoma immunotherapy. Measured with immunoSEQ multiplex PCR; TCRdb has only the in-frame clones, and not every one. Of around 10,000 clones detected, less than 90% appear once; the ten largest clones hold over 15%. Time point: pre-treatment baseline. The starting material was blood, obtained from a patient treated with checkpoint blockade. These receptors came from a human donor with melanoma.

This clone turned up a few times. The V and J genes are TRBV15 and TRBJ1-1; D is undetermined. The CDR3 is made up of 15 amino acids. Germline lookup yields CDR1 LNHNV and CDR2 YYDKDF (reference sequence). Trimming took 3 bases from V and 5 from J, leaving 16 bases between them. CDR3 sequence: CATSRVDRVGTEAFF. The CDR3 region has the DNA TGTGCCACCAGCAGGGTCGACCGAGTAGGAACTGAAGCTTTCTTT.

The gene calls are TRBV27 and TRBJ1-1, with unresolved D. The CDR3 is 15 amino acids. V was clipped by 8 bases and J by 4 bases, with 20 bases between them. Per germline, CDR1 MNHEY and CDR2 SMNVEV (reference sequence). The CDR3 sequence is CASGPDGRLGTEAFF. DNA for the CDR3: TGTGCCAGCGGGCCCGACGGCCGCCTCGGCACTGAAGCTTTCTTT.